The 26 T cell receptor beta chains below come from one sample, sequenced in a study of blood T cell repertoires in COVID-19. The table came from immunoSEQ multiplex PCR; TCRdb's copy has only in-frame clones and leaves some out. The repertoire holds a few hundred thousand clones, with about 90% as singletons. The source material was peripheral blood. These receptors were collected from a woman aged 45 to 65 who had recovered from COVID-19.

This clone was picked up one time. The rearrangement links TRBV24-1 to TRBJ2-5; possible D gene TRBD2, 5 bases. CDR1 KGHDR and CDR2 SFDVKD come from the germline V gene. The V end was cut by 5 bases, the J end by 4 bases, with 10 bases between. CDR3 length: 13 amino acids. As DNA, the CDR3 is TGTGCCACCAGTGGTTCGGGGAGAGAGACCCAGTACTTC. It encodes CATSGSGRETQYF.

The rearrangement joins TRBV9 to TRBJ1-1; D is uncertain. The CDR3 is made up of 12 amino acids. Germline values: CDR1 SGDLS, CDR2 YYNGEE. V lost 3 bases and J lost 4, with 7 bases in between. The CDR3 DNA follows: TGTGCCAGCAGCGCCTATGGCACTGAAGCTTTCTTT. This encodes CASSAYGTEAFF.

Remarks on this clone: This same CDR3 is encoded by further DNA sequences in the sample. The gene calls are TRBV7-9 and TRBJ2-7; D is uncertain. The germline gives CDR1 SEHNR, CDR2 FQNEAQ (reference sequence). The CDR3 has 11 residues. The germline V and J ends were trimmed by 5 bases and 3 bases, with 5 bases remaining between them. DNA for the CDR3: TGTGCCAGCAGCCCCGTCTACGAGCAGTACTTC. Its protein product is CASSPVYEQYF.

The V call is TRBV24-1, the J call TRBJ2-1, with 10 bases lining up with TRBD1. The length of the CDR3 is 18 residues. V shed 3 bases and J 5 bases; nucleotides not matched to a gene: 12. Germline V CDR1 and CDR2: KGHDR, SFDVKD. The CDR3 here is CATSDPILDRGKNNEQFF. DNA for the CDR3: TGTGCCACCAGTGATCCTATCTTGGACAGGGGGAAAAACAATGAGCAGTTCTTC.

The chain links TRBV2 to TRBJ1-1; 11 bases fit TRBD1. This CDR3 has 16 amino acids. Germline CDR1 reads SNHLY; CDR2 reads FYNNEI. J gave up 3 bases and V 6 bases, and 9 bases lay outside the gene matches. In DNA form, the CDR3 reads TGTGCCAGCAGCGACCCGGGACAGGGGGACGACACTGAAGCTTTCTTT. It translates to CASSDPGQGDDTEAFF.

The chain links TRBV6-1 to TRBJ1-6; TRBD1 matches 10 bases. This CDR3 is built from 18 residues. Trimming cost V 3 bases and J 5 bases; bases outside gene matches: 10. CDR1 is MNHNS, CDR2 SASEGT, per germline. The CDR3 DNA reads TGTGCCAGCAGTGACTATTACCGGGACAGGGGTAATAATTCACCCCTCCACTTT. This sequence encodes CASSDYYRDRGNNSPLHF.

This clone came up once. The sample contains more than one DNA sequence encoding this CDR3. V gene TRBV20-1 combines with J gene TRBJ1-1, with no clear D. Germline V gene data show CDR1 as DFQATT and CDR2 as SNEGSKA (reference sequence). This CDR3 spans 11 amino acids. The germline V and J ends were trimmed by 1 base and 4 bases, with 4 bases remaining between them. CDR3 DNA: TGCAGTGCTAGAGGTAGCACTGAAGCTTTCTTT. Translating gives CSARGSTEAFF.

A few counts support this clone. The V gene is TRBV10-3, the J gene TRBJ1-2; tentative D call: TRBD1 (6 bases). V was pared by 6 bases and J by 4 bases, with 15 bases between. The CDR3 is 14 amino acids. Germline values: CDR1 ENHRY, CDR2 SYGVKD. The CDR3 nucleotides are TGTGCCATCAGCCCTACGGGACATCCCTATGGCTACACCTTC. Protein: CAISPTGHPYGYTF.

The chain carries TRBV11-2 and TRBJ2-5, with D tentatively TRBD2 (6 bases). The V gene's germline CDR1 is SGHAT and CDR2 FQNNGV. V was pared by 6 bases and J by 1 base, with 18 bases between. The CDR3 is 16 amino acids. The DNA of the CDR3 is TGTGCCAGCAGTCCGCGTCGGACTACTTTCCAAGAGACCCAGTACTTC. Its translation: CASSPRRTTFQETQYF.

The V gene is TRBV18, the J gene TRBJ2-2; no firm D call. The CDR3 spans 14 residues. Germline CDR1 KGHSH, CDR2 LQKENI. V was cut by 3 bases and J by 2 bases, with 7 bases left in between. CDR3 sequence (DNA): TGTGCCAGCTCACCCCAGGTTAACACCGGGGAGCTGTTTTTT. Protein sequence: CASSPQVNTGELFF.

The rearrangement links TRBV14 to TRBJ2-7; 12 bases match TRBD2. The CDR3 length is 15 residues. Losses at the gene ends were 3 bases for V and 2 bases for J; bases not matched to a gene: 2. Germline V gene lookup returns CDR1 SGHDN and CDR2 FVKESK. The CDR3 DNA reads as TGTGCCAGCAGCCACCTAGCGGGAGGGACCTACGAGCAGTACTTC. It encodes CASSHLAGGTYEQYF.

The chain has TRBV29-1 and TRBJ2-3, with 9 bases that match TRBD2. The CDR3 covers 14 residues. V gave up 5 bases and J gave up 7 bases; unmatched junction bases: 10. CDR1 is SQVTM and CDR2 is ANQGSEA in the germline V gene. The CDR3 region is CSVTLPGTSYTQYF. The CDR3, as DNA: TGCAGCGTTACCCTCCCTGGGACTAGCTATACGCAGTATTTT.

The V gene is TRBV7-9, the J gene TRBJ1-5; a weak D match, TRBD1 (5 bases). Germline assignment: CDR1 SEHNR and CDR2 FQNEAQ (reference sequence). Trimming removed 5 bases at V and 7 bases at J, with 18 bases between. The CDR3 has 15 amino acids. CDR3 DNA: TGTGCCAGCAGCCCTTTTGGGGGGGAGGGCCAGCCCCAGCATTTT. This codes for CASSPFGGEGQPQHF.

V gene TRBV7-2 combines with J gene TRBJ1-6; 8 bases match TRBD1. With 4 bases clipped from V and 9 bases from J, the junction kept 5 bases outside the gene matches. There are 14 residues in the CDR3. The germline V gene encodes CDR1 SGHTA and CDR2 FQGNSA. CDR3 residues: CASSSQGVGSPLHF. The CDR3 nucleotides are TGTGCCAGCAGCTCACAGGGGGTCGGTTCACCCCTCCACTTT.

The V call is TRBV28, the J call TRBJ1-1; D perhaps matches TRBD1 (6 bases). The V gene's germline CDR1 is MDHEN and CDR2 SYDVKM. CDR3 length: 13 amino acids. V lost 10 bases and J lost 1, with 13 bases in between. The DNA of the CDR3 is TGTGCCACCCAGGGGCAGGGGAACACTGAAGCTTTCTTT. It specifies CATQGQGNTEAFF.

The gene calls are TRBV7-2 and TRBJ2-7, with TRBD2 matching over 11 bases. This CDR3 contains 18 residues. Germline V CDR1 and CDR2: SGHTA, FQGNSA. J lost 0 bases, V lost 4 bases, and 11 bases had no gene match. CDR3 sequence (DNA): TGTGCCAGCAGCTCCACGTCCGGGACTAGCGGTTACTCCTACGAGCAGTACTTC. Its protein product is CASSSTSGTSGYSYEQYF.

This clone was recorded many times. The chain's CDR3 is CASSVRGGEQFF. DNA for the CDR3: TGTGCCAGCAGCGTTCGAGGGGGTGAGCAGTTCTTC. The chain is built from TRBV7-3 and TRBJ2-1; D possibly corresponds to TRBD1 (6 bases). V was shortened by 5 bases and J by 9 bases, with 11 bases between the two germline ends. The germline V gene has CDR1 SGHTA and CDR2 FQGTGA. CDR3 length equals 12 residues. Full variable domain (remainder filled in from reference TRBV7-3 and TRBJ2-1): GAGVSQTPSNKVTEKGKYVELRCDPISGHTALYWYRQSLGQGPEFLIYFQGTGAADDSGLPNDRFFAVRPEGSVSTLKIQRTERGDSAVYLCASSVRGGEQFFGPGTRLTVL.

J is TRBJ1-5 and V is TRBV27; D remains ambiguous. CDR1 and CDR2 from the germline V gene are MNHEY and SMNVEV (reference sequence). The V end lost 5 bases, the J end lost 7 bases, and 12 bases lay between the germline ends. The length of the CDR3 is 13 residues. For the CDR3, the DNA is TGTGCCAGCAGTCCCAACACCGAACAGCCCCAGCATTTT. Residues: CASSPNTEQPQHF.

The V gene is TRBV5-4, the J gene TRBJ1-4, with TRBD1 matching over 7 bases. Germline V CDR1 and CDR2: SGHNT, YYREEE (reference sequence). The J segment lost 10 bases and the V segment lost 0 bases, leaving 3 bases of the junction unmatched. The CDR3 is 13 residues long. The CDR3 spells CASSLDSGGKLFF. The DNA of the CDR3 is TGTGCCAGCAGCTTGGATTCAGGGGGAAAACTGTTTTTT.

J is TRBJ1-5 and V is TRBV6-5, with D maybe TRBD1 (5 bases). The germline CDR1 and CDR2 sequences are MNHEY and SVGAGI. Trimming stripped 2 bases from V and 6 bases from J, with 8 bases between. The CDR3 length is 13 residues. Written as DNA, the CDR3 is TGTGCCAGCAGTTACGGGGGGAGTCAGCCCCAGCATTTT. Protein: CASSYGGSQPQHF.

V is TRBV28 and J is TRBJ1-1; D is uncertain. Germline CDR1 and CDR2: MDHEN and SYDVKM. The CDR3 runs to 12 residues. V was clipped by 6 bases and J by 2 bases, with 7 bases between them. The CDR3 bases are TGTGCCAGCAGCTCCAGTAACACTGAAGCTTTCTTT. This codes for CASSSSNTEAFF.

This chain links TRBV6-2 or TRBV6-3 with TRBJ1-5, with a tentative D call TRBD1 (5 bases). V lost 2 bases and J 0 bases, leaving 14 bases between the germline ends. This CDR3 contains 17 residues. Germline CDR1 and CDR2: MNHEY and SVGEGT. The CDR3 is CASSYPGGGFSNQPQHF. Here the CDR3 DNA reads TGTGCCAGCAGTTACCCCGGCGGGGGATTTAGCAATCAGCCCCAGCATTTT.

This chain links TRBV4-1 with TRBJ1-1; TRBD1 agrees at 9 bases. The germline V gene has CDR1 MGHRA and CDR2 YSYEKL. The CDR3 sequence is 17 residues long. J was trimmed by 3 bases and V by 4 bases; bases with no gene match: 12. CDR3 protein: CASSPTGGKRWHTEAFF. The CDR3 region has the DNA TGCGCCAGCAGCCCGACAGGGGGGAAAAGATGGCACACTGAAGCTTTCTTT.

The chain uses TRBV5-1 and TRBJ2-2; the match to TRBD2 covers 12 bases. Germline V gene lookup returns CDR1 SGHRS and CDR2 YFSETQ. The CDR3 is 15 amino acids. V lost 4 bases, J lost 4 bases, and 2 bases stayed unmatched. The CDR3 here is CASSRLAGVTGELFF. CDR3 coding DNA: TGCGCCAGCAGCCGACTAGCGGGGGTCACCGGGGAGCTGTTTTTT. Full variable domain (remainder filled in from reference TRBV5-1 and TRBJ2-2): KAGVTQTPRYLIKTRGQQVTLSCSPISGHRSVSWYQQTPGQGLQFLFEYFSETQRNKGNFPGRFSGRQFSNSRSEMNVSTLELGDSALYLCASSRLAGVTGELFFGEGSRLTVL.

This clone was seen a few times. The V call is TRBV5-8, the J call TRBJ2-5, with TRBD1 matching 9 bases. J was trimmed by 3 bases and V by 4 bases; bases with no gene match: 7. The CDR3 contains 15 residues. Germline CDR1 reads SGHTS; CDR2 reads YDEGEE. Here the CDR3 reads CASSLGDRGEETQYF. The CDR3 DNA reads TGTGCCAGCAGCCTGGGCGACAGGGGGGAAGAGACCCAGTACTTC.

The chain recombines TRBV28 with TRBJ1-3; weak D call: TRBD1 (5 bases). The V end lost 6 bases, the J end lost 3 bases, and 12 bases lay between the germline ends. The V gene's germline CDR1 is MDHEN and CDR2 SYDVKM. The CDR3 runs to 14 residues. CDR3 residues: CASSLRGGGNTIYF. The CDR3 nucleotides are TGTGCCAGCAGCCTGCGCGGGGGTGGAAACACCATATATTTT.